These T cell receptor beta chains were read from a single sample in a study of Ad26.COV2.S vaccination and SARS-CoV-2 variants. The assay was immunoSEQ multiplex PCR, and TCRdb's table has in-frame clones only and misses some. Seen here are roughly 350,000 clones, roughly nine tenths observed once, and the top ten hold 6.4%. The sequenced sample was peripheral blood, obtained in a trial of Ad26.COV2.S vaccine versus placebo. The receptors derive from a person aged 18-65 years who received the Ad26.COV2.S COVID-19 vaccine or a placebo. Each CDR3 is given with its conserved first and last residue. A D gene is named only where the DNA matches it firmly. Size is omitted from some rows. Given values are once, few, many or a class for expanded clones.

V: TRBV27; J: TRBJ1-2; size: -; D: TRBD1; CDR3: CASSLQGDYGYTF; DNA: TGTGCCAGCAGTTTACAGGGGGACTATGGCTACACCTTC
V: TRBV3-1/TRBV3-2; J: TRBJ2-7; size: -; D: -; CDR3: CASSQASSYYEQYF; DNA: TGTGCCAGCAGCCAAGCAAGCAGTTACTACGAGCAGTACTTC
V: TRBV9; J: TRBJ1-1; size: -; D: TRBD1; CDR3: CASKTGTPGVNTEAFF; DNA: TGTGCCAGCAAGACAGGGACTCCGGGTGTGAACACTGAAGCTTTCTTT
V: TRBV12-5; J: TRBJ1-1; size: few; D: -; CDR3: CASGLEPTGRTEAFF; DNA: TGTGCTAGTGGTTTGGAACCGACAGGTCGGACTGAAGCTTTCTTT
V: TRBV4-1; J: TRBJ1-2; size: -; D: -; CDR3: CASSQEGASNYGYTF; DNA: TGCGCCAGCAGCCAAGAAGGGGCTTCTAACTATGGCTACACCTTC
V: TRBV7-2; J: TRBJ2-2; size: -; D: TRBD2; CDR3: CASSLSTSAFGELFF; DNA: TGTGCCAGCAGCTTATCGACTAGCGCCTTCGGGGAGCTGTTTTTT
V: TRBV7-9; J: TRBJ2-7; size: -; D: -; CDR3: CASSSSGVYEQYF; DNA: TGTGCCAGCAGCTCCTCGGGTGTTTACGAGCAGTACTTC
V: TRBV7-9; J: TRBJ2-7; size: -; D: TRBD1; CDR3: CASSPGQGEQYF; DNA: TGTGCCAGCAGCCCGGGACAGGGCGAGCAGTACTTC
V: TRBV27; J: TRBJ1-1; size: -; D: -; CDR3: CASSESSGTEAFF; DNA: TGTGCCAGCAGTGAGAGCAGTGGTACTGAAGCTTTCTTT
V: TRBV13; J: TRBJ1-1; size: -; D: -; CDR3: CASSQYKWDTEAFF; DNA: TGTGCCAGCAGCCAGTACAAATGGGACACTGAAGCTTTCTTT
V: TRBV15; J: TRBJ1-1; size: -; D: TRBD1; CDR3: CATSTGTEEAFF; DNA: TGTGCCACCAGCACAGGGACAGAGGAAGCTTTCTTT
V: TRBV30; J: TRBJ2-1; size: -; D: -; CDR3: CAWSGTGRGYNEQFF; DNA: TGTGCCTGGAGCGGGACTGGACGAGGCTACAATGAGCAGTTCTTC
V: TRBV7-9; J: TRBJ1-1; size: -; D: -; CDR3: CASSLMAQRNAEAFF; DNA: TGTGCCAGCAGCTTAATGGCTCAGCGGAACGCTGAAGCTTTCTTT
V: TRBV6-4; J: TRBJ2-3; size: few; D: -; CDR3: CASSEGASTDTQYF; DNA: TGTGCCAGCAGTGAGGGGGCTAGCACAGATACGCAGTATTTT
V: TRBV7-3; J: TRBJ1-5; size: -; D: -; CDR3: CASSLEGGNQPQHF; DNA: TGTGCCAGCAGCCTGGAGGGTGGCAATCAGCCCCAGCATTTT
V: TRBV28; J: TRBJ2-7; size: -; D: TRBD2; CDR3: CASSFLLAETYEQYF; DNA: TGTGCCAGCAGTTTTCTCCTAGCGGAGACCTACGAGCAGTACTTC
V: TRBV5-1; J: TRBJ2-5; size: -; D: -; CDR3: CASSSLNTRETQYF; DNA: TGCGCCAGCAGCTCATTAAATACCCGGGAGACCCAGTACTTC
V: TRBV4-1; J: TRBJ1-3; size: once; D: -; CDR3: CASGIPRNTIYF; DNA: TGCGCCAGCGGGATCCCTCGAAACACCATATATTTT
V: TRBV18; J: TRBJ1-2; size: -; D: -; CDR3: CASSPSTGNYGYTF; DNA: TGTGCCAGCTCACCTTCGACGGGTAACTATGGCTACACCTTC
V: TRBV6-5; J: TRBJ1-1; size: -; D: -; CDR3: CASSYSRGGSTEAFF; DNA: TGTGCCAGCAGTTACTCAAGGGGAGGGAGCACTGAAGCTTTCTTT
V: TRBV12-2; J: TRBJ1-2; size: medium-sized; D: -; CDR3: CASRVEFPGQGVSNYGYTF; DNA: TGTGCAAGTCGAGTAGAGTTTCCGGGACAGGGGGTGTCTAACTATGGCTACACCTTC
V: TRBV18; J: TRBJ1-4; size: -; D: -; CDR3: CASSPPDSREKLFF; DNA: TGTGCCAGCTCACCACCCGACAGCCGTGAAAAACTGTTTTTT
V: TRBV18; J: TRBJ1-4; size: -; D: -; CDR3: CASSPRAAQLGNEKLFF; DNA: TGTGCCAGCTCACCCCGCGCAGCACAGTTGGGTAATGAAAAACTGTTTTTT
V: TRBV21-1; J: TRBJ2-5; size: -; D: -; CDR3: CASSPRTPGLAEPAETQYF; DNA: TGTGCCAGCAGCCCGCGCACCCCGGGACTAGCGGAGCCAGCAGAGACCCAGTACTTC
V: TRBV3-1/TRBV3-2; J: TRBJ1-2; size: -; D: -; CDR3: CASSQNSNYGYTF; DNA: TGTGCCAGCAGCCAAAACAGTAACTATGGCTACACCTTC
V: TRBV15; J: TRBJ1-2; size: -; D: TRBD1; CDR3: CATSRGAGGIYGYTF; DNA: TGTGCCACCAGCAGAGGGGCAGGGGGCATCTATGGCTACACCTTC
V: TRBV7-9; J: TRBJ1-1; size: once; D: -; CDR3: CASSLVAEQAFF; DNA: TGTGCCAGCAGCTTAGTTGCGGAGCAAGCTTTCTTT
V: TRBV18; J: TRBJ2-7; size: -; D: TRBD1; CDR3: CASSQTTGRLEQYF; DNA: TGTGCCAGCTCACAAACGACAGGGCGCCTCGAGCAGTACTTC
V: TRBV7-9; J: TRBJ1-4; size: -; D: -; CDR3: CASSFSGRAGNEKLFF; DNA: TGTGCCAGCAGCTTTTCAGGTCGCGCGGGGAATGAAAAACTGTTTTTT
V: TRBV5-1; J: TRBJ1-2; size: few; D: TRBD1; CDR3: CASSPGQGTGYTF; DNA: TGCGCCAGCAGCCCTGGACAGGGCACCGGCTACACCTTC
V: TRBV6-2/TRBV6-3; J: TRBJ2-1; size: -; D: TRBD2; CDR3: CASSPGLAGSSSYNEQFF; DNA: TGTGCCAGCAGCCCCGGACTAGCGGGGTCCAGCTCCTACAATGAGCAGTTCTTC
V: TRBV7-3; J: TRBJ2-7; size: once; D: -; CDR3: CASAPSPGASYEQYF; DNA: TGTGCCAGCGCCCCAAGTCCAGGTGCATCCTACGAGCAGTACTTC
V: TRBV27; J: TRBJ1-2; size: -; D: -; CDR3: CASKRSGYGYTF; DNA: TGTGCCAGCAAGCGGTCCGGTTATGGCTACACCTTC
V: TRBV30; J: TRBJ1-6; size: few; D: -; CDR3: CAWSPSGDYNSPLHF; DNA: TGTGCCTGGAGTCCGTCAGGGGACTATAATTCACCCCTCCACTTT
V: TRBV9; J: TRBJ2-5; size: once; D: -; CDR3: CASSTGPQETQYF; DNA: TGTGCCAGCAGCACAGGGCCCCAAGAGACCCAGTACTTC
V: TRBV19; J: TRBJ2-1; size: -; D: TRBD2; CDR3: CASRSTSGASYNEQFF; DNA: TGTGCCAGTAGATCGACTAGCGGGGCTAGCTACAATGAGCAGTTCTTC
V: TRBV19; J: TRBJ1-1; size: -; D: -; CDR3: CASSIGLSTEAFF; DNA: TGTGCCAGTAGTATAGGGCTGAGCACTGAAGCTTTCTTT
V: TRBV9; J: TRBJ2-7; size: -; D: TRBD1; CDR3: CASSVEWTGGYEQYF; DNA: TGTGCCAGCAGCGTAGAATGGACAGGGGGATACGAGCAGTACTTC
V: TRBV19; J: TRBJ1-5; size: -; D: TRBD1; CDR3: CASSADRGAQPQHF; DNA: TGTGCCAGTAGTGCCGACAGGGGGGCTCAGCCCCAGCATTTT